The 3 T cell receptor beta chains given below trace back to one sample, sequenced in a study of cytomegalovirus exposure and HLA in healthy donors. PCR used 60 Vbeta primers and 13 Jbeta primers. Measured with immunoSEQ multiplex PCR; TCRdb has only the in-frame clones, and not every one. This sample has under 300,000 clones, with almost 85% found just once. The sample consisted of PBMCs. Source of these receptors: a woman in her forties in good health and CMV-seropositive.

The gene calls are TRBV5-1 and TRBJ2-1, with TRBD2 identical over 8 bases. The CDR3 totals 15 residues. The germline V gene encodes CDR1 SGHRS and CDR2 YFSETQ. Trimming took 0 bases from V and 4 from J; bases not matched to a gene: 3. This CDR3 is CASSLAQREYNEQFF. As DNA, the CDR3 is TGCGCCAGCAGCTTGGCCCAGCGGGAGTACAATGAGCAGTTCTTC.

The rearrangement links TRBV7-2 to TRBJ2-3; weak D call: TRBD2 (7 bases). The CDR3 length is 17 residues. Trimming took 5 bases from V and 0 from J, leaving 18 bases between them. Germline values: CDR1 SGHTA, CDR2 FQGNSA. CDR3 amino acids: CASSPRGGGGSTDTQYF. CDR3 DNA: TGTGCCAGCAGCCCAAGGGGGGGCGGAGGGAGCACAGATACGCAGTATTTT.

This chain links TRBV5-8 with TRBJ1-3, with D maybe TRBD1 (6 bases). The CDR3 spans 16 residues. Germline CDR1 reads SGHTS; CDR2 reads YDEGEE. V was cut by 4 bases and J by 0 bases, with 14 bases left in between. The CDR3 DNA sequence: TGTGCCAGCAGCCAATTGACAGGCCGCTCTGGAAACACCATATATTTT. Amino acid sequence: CASSQLTGRSGNTIYF.